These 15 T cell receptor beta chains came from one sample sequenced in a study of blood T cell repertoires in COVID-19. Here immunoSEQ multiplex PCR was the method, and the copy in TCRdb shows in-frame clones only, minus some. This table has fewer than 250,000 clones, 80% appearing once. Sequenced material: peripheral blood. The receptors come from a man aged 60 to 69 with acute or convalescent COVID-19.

CDR3 in amino acids: CASSGTVRYNEQFF. CDR3 DNA sequence: TGTGCCAGCAGTGGGACAGTACGCTACAATGAGCAGTTCTTC. The rearrangement joins TRBV2 to TRBJ2-1, with D possibly matching TRBD1 (6 bases). The germline gives CDR1 SNHLY, CDR2 FYNNEI. The V and J ends lost 4 bases and 3 bases respectively, with 10 bases between them. The CDR3 length is 14 residues.

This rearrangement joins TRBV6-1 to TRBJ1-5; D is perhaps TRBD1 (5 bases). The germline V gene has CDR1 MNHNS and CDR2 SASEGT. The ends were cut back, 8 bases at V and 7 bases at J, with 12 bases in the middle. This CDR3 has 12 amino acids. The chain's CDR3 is CASDWGSQPQHF. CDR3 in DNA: TGTGCCAGCGATTGGGGCTCCCAGCCCCAGCATTTT.

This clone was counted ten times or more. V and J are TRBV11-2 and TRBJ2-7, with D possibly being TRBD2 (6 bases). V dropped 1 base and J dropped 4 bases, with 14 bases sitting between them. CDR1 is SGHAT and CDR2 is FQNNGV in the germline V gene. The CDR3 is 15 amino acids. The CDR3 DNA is TGTGCCAGCAGCTTAGGTCGTGGGAGGATTTACGAGCAGTACTTC. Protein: CASSLGRGRIYEQYF.

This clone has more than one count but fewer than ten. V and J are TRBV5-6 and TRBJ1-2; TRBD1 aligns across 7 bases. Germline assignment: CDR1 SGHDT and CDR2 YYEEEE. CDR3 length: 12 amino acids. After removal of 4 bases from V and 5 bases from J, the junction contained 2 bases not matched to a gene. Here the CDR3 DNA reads TGTGCCAGCAGCCCGACAGGGTATGGCTACACCTTC. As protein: CASSPTGYGYTF.

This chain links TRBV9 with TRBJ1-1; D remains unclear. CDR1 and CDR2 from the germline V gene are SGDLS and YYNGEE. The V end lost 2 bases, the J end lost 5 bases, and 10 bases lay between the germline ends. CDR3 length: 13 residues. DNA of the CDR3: TGTGCCAGCAGCGTGACAACCAAGACTGAAGCTTTCTTT. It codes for CASSVTTKTEAFF.

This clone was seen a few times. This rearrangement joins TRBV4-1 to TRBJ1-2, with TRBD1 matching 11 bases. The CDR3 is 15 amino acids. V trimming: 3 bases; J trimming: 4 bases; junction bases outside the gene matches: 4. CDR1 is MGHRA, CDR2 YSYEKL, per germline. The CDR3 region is CASSQGQGVFYGYTF. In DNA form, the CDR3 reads TGCGCCAGCAGCCAGGGACAGGGGGTTTTCTATGGCTACACCTTC.

The DNA for the CDR3 is TGTGCCATCACCGCTAGCGGGGCTAGCTCCTACAATGAGCAGTTCTTC. Translated: CAITASGASSYNEQFF. V is TRBV10-3 and J is TRBJ2-1; 9 positions agree with TRBD2. V shed 7 bases, J shed 0 bases, and the junction held 7 bases outside the gene matches. Germline V gives CDR1 ENHRY, CDR2 SYGVKD. This CDR3 is built from 16 residues.

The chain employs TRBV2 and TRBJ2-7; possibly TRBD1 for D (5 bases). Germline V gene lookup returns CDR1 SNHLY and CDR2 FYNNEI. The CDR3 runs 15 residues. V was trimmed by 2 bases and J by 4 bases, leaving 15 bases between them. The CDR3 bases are TGTGCCAGCAGTGAACAGGGAACAGAAGGATACGAGCAGTACTTC. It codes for CASSEQGTEGYEQYF.

The CDR3 region has the DNA TGCAGTGCTAGTTCACAGGGACCTAGCAATCAGCCCCAGCATTTT. Its translation is CSASSQGPSNQPQHF. The gene calls are TRBV20-1 and TRBJ1-5, with D maybe TRBD1 (6 bases). Germline V gives CDR1 DFQATT, CDR2 SNEGSKA (reference sequence). This CDR3 is built from 15 residues. V was clipped by 3 bases and J by 0 bases, with 12 bases between them.

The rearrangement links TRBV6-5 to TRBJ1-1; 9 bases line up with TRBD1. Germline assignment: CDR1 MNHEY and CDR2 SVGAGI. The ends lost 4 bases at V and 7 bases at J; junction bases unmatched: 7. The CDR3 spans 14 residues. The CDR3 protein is CASSSTDRGNEAFF. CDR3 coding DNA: TGTGCCAGCAGTTCCACGGACAGGGGAAATGAAGCTTTCTTT.

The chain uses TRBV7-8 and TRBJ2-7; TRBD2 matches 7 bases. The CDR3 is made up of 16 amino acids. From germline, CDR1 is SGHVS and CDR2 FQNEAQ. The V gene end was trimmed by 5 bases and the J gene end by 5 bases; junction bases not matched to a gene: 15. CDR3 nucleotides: TGTGCCAGCAGCGCTCCCTTGCGGGAGAAAGGGAACGAGCAGTACTTC. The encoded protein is CASSAPLREKGNEQYF.

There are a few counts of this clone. This CDR3 is CSASRENSPLHF. As DNA, the CDR3 is TGCAGTGCTAGTAGAGAGAATTCACCCCTCCACTTT. This chain links TRBV20-1 with TRBJ1-6; no reliable D call. CDR3 size: 12 residues. Trimming cost V 3 bases and J 7 bases, with 7 bases left between them. Germline V gene sequence: CDR1 DFQATT, CDR2 SNEGSKA (reference sequence).

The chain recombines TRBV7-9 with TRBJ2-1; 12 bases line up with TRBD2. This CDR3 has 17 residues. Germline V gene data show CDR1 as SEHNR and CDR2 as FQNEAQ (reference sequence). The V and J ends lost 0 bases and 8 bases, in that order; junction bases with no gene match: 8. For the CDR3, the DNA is TGTGCCAGCAGCTTAGCCGCTCGACTAGCGGGGGCGTATGAGCAGTTCTTC. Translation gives CASSLAARLAGAYEQFF.

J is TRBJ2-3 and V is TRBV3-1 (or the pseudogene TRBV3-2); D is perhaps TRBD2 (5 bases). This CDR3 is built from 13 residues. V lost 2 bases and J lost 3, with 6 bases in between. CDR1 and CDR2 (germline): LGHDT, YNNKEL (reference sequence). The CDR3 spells CASSQRGTDTQYF. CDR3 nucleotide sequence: TGTGCCAGCAGCCAACGAGGGACAGATACGCAGTATTTT.

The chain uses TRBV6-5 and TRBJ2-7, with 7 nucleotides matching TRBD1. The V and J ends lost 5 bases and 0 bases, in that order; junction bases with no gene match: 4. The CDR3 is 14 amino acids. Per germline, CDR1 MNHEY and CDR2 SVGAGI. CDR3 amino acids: CASSRQGFSYEQYF. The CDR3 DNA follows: TGTGCCAGCAGTCGACAGGGATTCTCCTACGAGCAGTACTTC.